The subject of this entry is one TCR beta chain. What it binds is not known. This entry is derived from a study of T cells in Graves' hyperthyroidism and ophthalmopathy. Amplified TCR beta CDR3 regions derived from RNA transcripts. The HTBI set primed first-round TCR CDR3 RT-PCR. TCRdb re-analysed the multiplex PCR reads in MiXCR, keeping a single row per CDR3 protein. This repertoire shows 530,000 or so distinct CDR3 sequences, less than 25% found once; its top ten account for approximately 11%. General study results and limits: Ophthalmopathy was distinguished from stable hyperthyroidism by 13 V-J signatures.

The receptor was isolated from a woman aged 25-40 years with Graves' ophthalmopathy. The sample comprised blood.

The DNA for the CDR3 is TGTGCCAGCAGCTCTCCCGGGACAGATCACGAGCAGTACTTC. The encoded protein is CASSSPGTDHEQYF. The chain recombines TRBV7-9 with TRBJ2-7; 7 nucleotides align to TRBD1. The J segment lost 5 bases and the V segment lost 4 bases, leaving 8 bases of the junction unmatched. There are 14 residues in the CDR3. Germline lookup yields CDR1 SEHNR and CDR2 FQNEAQ (reference sequence).